The following is a T cell receptor beta chain sequence with its context. Its antigen remains unknown. Unique molecular identifiers were built into the TCRbeta library. TCRdb re-analysed the PCR reads in MiXCR, keeping a single row per CDR3 protein. Among around 300,000 distinct CDR3 sequences, roughly 25% were seen once, and the ten largest hold around 9.9%. The data stem from a study of T-cell reconstitution after alpha-beta-depleted transplantation in children. Overall study findings and caveats: Several hundred expanded graft clones reportedly were the source of alpha-beta T cells about two months after transplant. Counts and diversity of T cells one year after transplant came mostly from newly produced T cells. In some patients, recipient T cells and intrathymic progenitors surviving conditioning explained high day-60 diversity.

The sample here was PBMCs, mostly from graft donor cells, taken 180 days after TCRalphabeta/CD19-depleted stem cell transplant. The receptor was derived from a male patient younger than 18 who had a stem cell transplant for acute lymphoblastic leukemia, so the T cells may come from the graft donor.

The CDR3 DNA reads TGTGCCAGCAGCCGATCCCGGCATGGGCCACAAGAGACCCAGTACTTC. Its protein product is CASSRSRHGPQETQYF. The J gene is TRBJ2-5, the V gene TRBV12-3 or TRBV12-4, with D hard to call. Trimming took 6 bases from V and 2 from J, leaving 19 bases between them. This CDR3 comprises 16 residues.